Sequencing of this T cell receptor (beta chain) was carried out in a study of response to subunit inactivated influenza vaccine. MiXCR, run by TCRdb on the RT-PCR reads, gives a single entry per CDR3 protein. The profile covers about 540,000 distinct CDR3 sequences, with less than 25% appearing a single time and 2.8% taken by the ten largest. This CDR3 comprises 18 residues. V lost 4 bases, J lost 7 bases, and 12 bases stayed unmatched. The germline V gene encodes CDR1 KGHDR and CDR2 SFDVKD. This sample was shared with a second study, whose subject was T cells expressing NK-cell markers. From that second work: Libraries used 5'RACE template switching adding universal primer site and UMIs.

Sequenced material: CD4+ T cells sorted from PBMCs, taken 11 to 12 days after vaccination. V usage is TRBV24-1 and J usage is TRBJ2-3, with TRBD2 identical over 14 bases. The receptor comes from a man aged 45-60 years who received an inactivated influenza vaccine. CDR3 amino acids: CATSDPPGLAGDFHTQYF. The DNA of the CDR3 is TGTGCCACCAGTGACCCCCCGGGACTAGCGGGGGACTTCCATACGCAGTATTTT.